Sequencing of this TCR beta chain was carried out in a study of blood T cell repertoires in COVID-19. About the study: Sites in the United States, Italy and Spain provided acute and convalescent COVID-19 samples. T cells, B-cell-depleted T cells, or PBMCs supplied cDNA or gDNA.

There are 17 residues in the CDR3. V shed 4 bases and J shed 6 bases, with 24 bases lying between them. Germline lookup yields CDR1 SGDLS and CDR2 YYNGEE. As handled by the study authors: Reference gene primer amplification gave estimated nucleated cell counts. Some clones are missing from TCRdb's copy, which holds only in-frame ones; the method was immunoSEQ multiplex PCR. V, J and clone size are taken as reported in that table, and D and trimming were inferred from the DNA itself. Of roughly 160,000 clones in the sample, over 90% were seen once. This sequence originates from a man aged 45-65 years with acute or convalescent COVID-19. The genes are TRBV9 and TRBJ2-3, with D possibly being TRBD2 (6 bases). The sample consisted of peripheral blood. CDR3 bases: TGTGCCAGCAGCCCTAGGGGTAGCGGAACAACTTCTGATACGCAGTATTTT. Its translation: CASSPRGSGTTSDTQYF.